This T cell receptor beta chain was observed in a study of CD8+CD57+ T cells in acquired aplastic anemia. Study background: Across the sorted CD4+ and CD8+ cells, DNA amounts averaged roughly 3.5 ug. Findings of the study overall: Patients versus controls showed no significant CD8+ Simpson's diversity difference.

This clonotype came up many times. Antigen: not known. Genomic DNA constituted the template upon which TCR beta VDJ and CDR3 profiling was performed. TCRdb itself ran the reads through MiXCR, one entry per CDR3 protein. The data show approximately 160,000 distinct CDR3 sequences, around 45% seen once. This receptor was identified in a human donor in good health. The sample taken for sequencing was sorted CD4+, CD8+, or CD8+CD57+ T cells (not recorded which) from PBMCs.

The CDR3: CASASRARDEQFF. The DNA for the CDR3 is TGTGCTAGTGCCTCGAGGGCTAGAGATGAGCAGTTCTTC. This rearrangement joins TRBV12-5 to TRBJ2-1, with D tentatively TRBD2 (5 bases). In germline, CDR1 is LGHNT, CDR2 FRNRAP. The ends were cut back, 7 bases at V and 8 bases at J, with 15 bases in the middle. The CDR3 loop spans 13 amino acids.